The entry that follows covers one T cell receptor beta chain sequence. Its target is not known. Germline values: CDR1 SGHRS, CDR2 YFSETQ. Trimming removed 1 base from V and 3 bases from J; junction bases left unmatched: 3. CDR3 length equals 14 residues. This record comes from a study of T cell repertoires in cytomegalovirus infection. Study in general: Public TCR beta signatures were indicative of both CMV infection and a matching HLA type. Study-level findings and limits: HLA-C-restricted CMV-specific TCR beta clonotypes prevailed in the ex vivo response. Cumulated frequencies of public TCR beta families served to identify carriers of CMV plus the relevant HLA.

TCRdb re-called the reads with MiXCR, one entry per CDR3 protein. Of fewer than 300,000 distinct CDR3 sequences listed, under 30% were seen once; the top ten hold about 15%. This chain joins TRBV5-1 and TRBJ1-1, with 7 bases lining up with TRBD1. This TCR was recovered from a human donor in good health (CMV status not recorded). Some clones in this sample may be carry-over from other donors' samples. The sequenced sample consisted of PBMCs. Here the CDR3 reads CASSLRTGDTEAFF. The DNA for the CDR3 is TGCGCCAGCAGCTTGAGAACAGGGGACACTGAAGCTTTCTTT. The variable domain in full, completed from reference TRBV5-1 and TRBJ1-1, reads KAGVTQTPRYLIKTRGQQVTLSCSPISGHRSVSWYQQTPGQGLQFLFEYFSETQRNKGNFPGRFSGRQFSNSRSEMNVSTLELGDSALYLCASSLRTGDTEAFFGQGTRLTVV.